Here is one T cell receptor (beta chain) with its context. This entry comes from a study of human thymus T cells. The junction had 2 bases not matched to a gene; V was cut back by 4 bases and J by 4 bases. The CDR3 has 14 amino acids. Germline V lookup: CDR1 SNHLY, CDR2 FYNNEI. Using immunoSEQ multiplex PCR, the repertoire was profiled, and TCRdb retains in-frame clones only, with some absent. This table holds 45,000 to 50,000 clones, approximately 95% found once. The clonotype comes from a girl in the first two years of life with a congenital heart defect but otherwise immunologically healthy. Sequencing used blood. The chain couples TRBV2 to TRBJ1-4; 8 bases align to TRBD1. The chain's CDR3 is CASSGTGLNEKLFF. CDR3 bases: TGTGCCAGCAGTGGGACAGGGCTTAATGAAAAACTGTTTTTT.